This note documents a single TCR beta chain sequence. The germline gives CDR1 MNHEY, CDR2 SVGAGI. CDR3 size: 13 residues. V lost 9 bases, J lost 8 bases, and 16 bases lay in between. Sequencing used immunoSEQ multiplex PCR; TCRdb keeps in-frame clones, though not all of them. The top ten hold roughly an eighth of the sample, which has 170,000 or so clones, approximately 90% seen once. Seattle's cohort entered during active infection and was followed longitudinally. These data originate in a study of blood T cell repertoires in COVID-19. The sequence was collected from an older woman with COVID-19, enrolled during active disease. Input material: peripheral blood. The rearrangement uses TRBV6-5 and TRBJ1-4; no clear D. CDR3 DNA sequence: TGTGCCAGTTCCCGCGTCCCTGAGGAAAAACTGTTTTTT. It yields the protein CASSRVPEEKLFF.